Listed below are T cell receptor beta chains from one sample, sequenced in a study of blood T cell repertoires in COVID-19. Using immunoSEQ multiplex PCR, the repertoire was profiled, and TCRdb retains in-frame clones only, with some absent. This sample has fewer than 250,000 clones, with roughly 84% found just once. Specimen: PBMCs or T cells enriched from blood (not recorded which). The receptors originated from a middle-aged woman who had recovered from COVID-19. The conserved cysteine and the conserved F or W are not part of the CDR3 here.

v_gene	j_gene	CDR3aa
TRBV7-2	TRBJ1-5	ASSFRGPYQPQH
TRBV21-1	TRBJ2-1	ASSPDTGGNNEQF
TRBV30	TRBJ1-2	AWSVKGGDT
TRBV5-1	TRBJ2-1	ASSLVGGSPSNEQF
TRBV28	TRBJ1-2	ASTSRGANYGYT
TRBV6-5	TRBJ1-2	ASRTTEGGYGYT
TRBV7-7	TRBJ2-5	ASSLASRKETQY
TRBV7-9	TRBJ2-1	ASSLGLAGGSSYNEQF
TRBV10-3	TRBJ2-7	AIKYDRFNEQY
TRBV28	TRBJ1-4	ASSSPDGGEKLF
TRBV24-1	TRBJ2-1	ATSDNNRVGEQF
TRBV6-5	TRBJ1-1	ASSYGGLTEAF
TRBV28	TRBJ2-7	ASSLLGTSGEQY
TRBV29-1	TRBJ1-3	SVDSLLEGNTIY
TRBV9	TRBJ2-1	ASSAGGQYNEQF
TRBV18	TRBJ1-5	ASSPTGNNQPQH
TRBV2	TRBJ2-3	ASREGLAGAVTQY
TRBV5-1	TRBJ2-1	ASSLTAGLNEQF
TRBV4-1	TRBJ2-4	ASSHPSGRGVGNIQY
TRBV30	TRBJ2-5	AWSVGRTSGSLGTQY
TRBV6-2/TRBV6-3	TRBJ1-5	ASSYLGAGVYSNQPQH
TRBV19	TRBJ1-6	ASSRNRGSYNSPLH
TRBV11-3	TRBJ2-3	ASSLVAGKIDTQY
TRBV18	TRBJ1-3	ASSPRGQSSGNTIY
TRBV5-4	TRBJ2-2	ASSSPVVNTGELF
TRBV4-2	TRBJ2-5	ASSQDWGLAEETQY
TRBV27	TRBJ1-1	ASSLYSGGGRNTEAF
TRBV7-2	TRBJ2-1	ASSSRLVSYNEQF
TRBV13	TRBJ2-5	ASSLMGANGETQY